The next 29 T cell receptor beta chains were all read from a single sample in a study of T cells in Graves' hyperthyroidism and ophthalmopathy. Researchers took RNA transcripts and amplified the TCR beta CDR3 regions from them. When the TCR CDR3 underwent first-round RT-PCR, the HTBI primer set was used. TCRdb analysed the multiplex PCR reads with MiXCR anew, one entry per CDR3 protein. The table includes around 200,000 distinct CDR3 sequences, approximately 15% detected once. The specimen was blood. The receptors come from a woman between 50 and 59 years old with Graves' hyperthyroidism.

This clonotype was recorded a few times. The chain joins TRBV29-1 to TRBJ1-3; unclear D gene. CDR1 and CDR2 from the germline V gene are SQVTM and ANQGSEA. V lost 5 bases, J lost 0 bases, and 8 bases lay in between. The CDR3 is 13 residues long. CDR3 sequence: CSVKRTSGNTIYF. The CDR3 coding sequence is TGCAGCGTTAAGAGGACCTCTGGAAACACCATATATTTT.

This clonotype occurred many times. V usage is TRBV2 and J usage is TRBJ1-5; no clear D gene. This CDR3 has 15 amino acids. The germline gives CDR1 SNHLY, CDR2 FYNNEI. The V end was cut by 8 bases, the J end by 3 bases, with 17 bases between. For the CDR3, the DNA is TGTGCCAGCCGCCAAGAACGAAACTTCAATCAGCCCCAGCATTTT. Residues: CASRQERNFNQPQHF.

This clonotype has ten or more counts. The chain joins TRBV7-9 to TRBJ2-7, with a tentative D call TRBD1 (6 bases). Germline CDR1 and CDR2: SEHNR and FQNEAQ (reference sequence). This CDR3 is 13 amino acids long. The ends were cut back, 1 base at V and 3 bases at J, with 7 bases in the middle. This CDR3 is CASSLVGGYEQYF. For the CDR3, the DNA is TGTGCCAGCAGCTTAGTAGGGGGCTACGAGCAGTACTTC.

The CDR3: CASSIGDATYYEQYF. Written as DNA, the CDR3 is TGTGCCAGCAGCATAGGGGACGCGACATACTACGAGCAGTACTTC. The chain is built from TRBV28 and TRBJ2-7; D possibly uses TRBD1 or TRBD2 (5 bases each). The CDR3 length is 15 residues. Trimming stripped 6 bases from V and 3 bases from J, with 18 bases between. Germline V CDR1 and CDR2: MDHEN, SYDVKM.

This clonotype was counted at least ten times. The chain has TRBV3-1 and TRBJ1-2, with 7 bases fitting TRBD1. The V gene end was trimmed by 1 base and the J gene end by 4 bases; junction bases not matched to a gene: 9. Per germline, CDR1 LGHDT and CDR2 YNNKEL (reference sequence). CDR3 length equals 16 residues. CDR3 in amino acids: CASSQVQGGPRYGYTF. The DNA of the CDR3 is TGTGCCAGCAGCCAAGTCCAGGGGGGGCCCCGCTATGGCTACACCTTC.

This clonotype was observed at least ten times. CDR3 loop: CASSLTPPGGYTF. The CDR3 coding sequence is TGTGCCAGCAGCTTAACCCCCCCCGGAGGCTACACCTTC. The chain employs TRBV7-9 and TRBJ1-2; the D is unclear. The V and J ends lost 2 bases and 8 bases respectively, with 12 bases between them. The CDR3 is made up of 13 amino acids. CDR1 SEHNR and CDR2 FQNEAQ come from the germline V gene (reference sequence).

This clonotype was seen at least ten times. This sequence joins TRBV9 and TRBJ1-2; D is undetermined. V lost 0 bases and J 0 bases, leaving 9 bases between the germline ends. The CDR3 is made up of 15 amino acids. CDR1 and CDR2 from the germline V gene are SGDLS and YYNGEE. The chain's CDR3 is CASSVGRIANYGYTF. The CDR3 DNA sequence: TGTGCCAGCAGCGTAGGTCGGATAGCTAACTATGGCTACACCTTC.

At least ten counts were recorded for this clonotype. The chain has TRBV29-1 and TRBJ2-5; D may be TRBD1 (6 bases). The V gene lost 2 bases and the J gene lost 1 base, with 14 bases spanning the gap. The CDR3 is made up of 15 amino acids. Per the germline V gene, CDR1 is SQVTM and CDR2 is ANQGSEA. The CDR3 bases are TGCAGCGTTGAAAGCCGCCGGGACATCCAAGAGACCCAGTACTTC. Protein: CSVESRRDIQETQYF. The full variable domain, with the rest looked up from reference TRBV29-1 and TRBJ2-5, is SAVISQKPSRDICQRGTSLTIQCQVDSQVTMMFWYRQQPGQSLTLIATANQGSEATYESGFVIDKFPISRPNLTFSTLTVSNMSPEDSSIYLCSVESRRDIQETQYFGPGTRLLVL.

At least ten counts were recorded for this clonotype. The CDR3 sequence: CSVLNSGANVLTF. The CDR3 nucleotides are TGCAGCGTGCTCAACTCTGGGGCCAACGTCCTGACTTTC. This chain joins TRBV29-1 and TRBJ2-6; no clear D. CDR1 is SQVTM and CDR2 is ANQGSEA in the germline V gene. There are 13 residues in the CDR3. Trimming took 6 bases from V and 0 from J, leaving 6 bases between them.

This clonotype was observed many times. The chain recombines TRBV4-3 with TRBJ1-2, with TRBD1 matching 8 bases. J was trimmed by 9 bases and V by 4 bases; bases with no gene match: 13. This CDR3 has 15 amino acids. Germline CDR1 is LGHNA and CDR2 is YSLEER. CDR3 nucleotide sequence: TGCGCCAGCAGCCTCCGCGCAGGGGGCGCTGAGAGCTACACCTTC. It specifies CASSLRAGGAESYTF.

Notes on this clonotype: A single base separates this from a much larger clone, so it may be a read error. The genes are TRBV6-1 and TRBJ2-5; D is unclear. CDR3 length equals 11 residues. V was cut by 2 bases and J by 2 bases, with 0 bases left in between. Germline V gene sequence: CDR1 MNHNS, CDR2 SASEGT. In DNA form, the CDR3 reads TGTGCCAGCAGTGAACAAGAGACCCAGTACTTC. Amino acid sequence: CASSEQETQYF.

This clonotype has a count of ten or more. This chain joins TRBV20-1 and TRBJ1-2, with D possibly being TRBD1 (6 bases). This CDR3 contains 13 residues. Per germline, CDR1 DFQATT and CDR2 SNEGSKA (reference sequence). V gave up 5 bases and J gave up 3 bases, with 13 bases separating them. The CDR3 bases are TGCAGTGCTTTAGACAGGAACGACTATGGCTACACCTTC. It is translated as CSALDRNDYGYTF.

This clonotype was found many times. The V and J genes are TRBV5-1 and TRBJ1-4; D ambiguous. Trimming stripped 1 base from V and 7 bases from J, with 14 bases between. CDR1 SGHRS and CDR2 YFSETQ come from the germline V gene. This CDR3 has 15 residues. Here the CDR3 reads CASSLTPAGTEKLFF. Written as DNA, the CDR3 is TGCGCCAGCAGCTTGACGCCGGCAGGAACTGAAAAACTGTTTTTT.

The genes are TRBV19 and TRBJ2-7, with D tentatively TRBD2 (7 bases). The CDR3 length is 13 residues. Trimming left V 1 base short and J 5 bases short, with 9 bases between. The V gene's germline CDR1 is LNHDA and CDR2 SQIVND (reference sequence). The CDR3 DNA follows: TGTGCCAGTAGTATAGGAGGGGGGGACGAGCAGTACTTC. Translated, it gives CASSIGGGDEQYF. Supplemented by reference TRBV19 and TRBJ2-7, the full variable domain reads DGGITQSPKYLFRKEGQNVTLSCEQNLNHDAMYWYRQDPGQGLRLIYYSQIVNDFQKGDIAEGYSVSREKKESFPLTVTSAQKNPTAFYLCASSIGGGDEQYFGPGTRLTVT.

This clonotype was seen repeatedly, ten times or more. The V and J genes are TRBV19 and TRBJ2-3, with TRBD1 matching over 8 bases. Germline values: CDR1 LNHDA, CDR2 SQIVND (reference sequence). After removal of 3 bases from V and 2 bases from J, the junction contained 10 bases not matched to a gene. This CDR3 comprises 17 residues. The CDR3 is CASSMRQGAASTDTQYF. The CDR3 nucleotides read TGTGCCAGTAGTATGAGGCAGGGGGCCGCGTCCACAGATACGCAGTATTTT.

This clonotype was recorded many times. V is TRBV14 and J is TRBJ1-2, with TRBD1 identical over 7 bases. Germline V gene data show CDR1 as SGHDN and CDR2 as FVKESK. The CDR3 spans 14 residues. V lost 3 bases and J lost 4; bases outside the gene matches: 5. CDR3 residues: CASSQTTGFYGYTF. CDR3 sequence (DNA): TGTGCCAGCAGCCAGACGACAGGGTTCTATGGCTACACCTTC. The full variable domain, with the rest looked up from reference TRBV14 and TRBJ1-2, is EAGVTQFPSHSVIEKGQTVTLRCDPISGHDNLYWYRRVMGKEIKFLLHFVKESKQDESGMPNNRFLAERTGGTYSTLKVQPAELEDSGVYFCASSQTTGFYGYTFGSGTRLTVV.

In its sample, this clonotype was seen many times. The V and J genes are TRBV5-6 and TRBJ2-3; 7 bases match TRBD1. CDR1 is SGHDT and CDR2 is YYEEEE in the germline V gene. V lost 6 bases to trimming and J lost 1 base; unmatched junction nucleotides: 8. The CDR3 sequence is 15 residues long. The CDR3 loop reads CASKPQGSGTDTQYF. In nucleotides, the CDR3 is TGTGCCAGCAAACCACAGGGGTCTGGCACAGATACGCAGTATTTT. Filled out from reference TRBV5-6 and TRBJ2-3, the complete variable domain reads DAGVTQSPTHLIKTRGQQVTLRCSPKSGHDTVSWYQQALGQGPQFIFQYYEEEERQRGNFPDRFSGHQFPNYSSELNVNALLLGDSALYLCASKPQGSGTDTQYFGPGTRLTVL.

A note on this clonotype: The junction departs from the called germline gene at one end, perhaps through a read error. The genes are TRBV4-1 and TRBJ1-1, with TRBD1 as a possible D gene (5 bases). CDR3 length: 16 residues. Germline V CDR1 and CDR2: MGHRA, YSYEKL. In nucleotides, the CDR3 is TGCGCCAGCAGTCAAGATGGGGGTACGATGAACACTGAAGCTTTCTTT. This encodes CASSQDGGTMNTEAFF.

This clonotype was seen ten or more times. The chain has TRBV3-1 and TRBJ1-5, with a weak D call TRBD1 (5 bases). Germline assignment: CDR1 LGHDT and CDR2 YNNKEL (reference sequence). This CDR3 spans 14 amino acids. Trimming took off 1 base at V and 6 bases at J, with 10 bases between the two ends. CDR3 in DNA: TGTGCCAGCAGCCAAGGACGGGGGATTCAGCCCCAGCATTTT. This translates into CASSQGRGIQPQHF.

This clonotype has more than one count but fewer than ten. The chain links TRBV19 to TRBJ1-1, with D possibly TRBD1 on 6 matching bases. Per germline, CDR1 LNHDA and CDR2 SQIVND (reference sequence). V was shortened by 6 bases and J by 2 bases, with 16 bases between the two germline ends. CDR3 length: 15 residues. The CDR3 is CASRLTGTTNTEAFF. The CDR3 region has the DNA TGTGCCAGTAGGCTCACAGGGACCACAAACACTGAAGCTTTCTTT.

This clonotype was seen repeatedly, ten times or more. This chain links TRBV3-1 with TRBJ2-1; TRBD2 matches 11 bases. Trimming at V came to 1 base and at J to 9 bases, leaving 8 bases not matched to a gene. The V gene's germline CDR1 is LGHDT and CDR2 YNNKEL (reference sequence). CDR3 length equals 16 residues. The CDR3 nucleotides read TGTGCCAGCAGCCAAGTTGTAGCGGGGGGGCCGGTTGAGCAGTTCTTC. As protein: CASSQVVAGGPVEQFF.

Written as DNA, the CDR3 is TGTGCCAGCAACCCTTCCCGAGCTAGTGGCTCGGATACGCAGTATTTT. Amino acid sequence: CASNPSRASGSDTQYF. The chain recombines TRBV28 with TRBJ2-3; D remains unclear. This CDR3 comprises 16 residues. The germline V and J ends were trimmed by 7 bases and 6 bases, with 23 bases remaining between them. The germline V gene has CDR1 MDHEN and CDR2 SYDVKM.

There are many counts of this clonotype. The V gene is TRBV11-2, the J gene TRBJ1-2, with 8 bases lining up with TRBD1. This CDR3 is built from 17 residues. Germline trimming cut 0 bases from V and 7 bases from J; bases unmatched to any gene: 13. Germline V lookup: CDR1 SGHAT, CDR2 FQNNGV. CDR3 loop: CASSLDWDRTNAGGYTF. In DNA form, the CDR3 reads TGTGCCAGCAGCTTAGATTGGGACAGGACAAACGCCGGTGGCTACACCTTC.

The CDR3 DNA sequence: TGTGCCAGCAGCTGGGGACCAACAAGGGATAATTCACCCCTCCACTTT. It encodes CASSWGPTRDNSPLHF. The J gene is TRBJ1-6, the V gene TRBV5-6; weak D call: TRBD1 (5 bases). The CDR3 runs to 16 residues. Germline-derived CDR1 and CDR2 are SGHDT and YYEEEE. The V end was cut by 3 bases, the J end by 5 bases, with 15 bases between.

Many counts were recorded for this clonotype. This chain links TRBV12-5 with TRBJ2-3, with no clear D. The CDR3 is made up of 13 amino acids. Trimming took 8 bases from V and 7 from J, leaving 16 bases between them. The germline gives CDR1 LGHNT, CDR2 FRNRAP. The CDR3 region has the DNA TGTGCTAGTACCTCGCCCTACGAAAATACGCAGTATTTT. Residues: CASTSPYENTQYF. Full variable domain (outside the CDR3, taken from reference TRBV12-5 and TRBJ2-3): DARVTQTPRHKVTEMGQEVTMRCQPILGHNTVFWYRQTMMQGLELLAYFRNRAPLDDSGMPKDRFSAEMPDATLATLKIQPSEPRDSAVYFCASTSPYENTQYFGPGTRLTVL.

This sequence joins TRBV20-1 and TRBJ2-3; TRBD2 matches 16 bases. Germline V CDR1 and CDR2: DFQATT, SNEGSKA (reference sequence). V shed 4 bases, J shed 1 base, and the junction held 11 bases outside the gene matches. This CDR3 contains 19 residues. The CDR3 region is CSATTLGLAGGRGTDTQYF. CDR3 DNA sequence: TGCAGTGCTACCACTCTGGGACTAGCGGGGGGGCGGGGCACAGATACGCAGTATTTT.

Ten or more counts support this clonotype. The CDR3 DNA sequence: TGCGCCAGCAGCTTAGGGACAGCTCCTAATGAAAAACTGTTTTTT. As protein: CASSLGTAPNEKLFF. The V gene is TRBV5-1, the J gene TRBJ1-4; TRBD1 matches at 7 bases. CDR3 length equals 15 residues. Germline CDR1 reads SGHRS; CDR2 reads YFSETQ. Unmatched junction bases numbered 4, after V lost 2 bases and J lost 3 bases.

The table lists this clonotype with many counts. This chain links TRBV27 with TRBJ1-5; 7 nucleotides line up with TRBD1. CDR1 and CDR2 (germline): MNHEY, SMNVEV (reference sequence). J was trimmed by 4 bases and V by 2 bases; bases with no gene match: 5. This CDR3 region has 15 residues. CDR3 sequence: CASSLISGGNQPQHF. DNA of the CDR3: TGTGCCAGCAGTTTAATTTCAGGGGGTAATCAGCCCCAGCATTTT.

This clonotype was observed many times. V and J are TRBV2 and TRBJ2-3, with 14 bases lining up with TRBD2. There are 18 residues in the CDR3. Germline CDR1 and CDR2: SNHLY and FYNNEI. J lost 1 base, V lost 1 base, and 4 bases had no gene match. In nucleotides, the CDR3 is TGTGCCAGCAGTGAAGTGGGACTAGCGGGGGCCGGCACAGATACGCAGTATTTT. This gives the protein CASSEVGLAGAGTDTQYF.